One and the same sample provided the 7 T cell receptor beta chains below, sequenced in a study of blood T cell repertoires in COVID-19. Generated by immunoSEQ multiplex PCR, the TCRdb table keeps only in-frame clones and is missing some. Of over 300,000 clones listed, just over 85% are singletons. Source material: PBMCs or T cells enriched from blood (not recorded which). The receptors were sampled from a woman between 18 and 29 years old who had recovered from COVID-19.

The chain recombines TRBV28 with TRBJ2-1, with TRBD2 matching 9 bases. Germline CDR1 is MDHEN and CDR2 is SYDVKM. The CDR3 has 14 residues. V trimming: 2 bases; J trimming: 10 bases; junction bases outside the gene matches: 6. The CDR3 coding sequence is TGTGCCAGCAGTTTAGCGGGAGGGCCGAAGGAGCAGTTCTTC. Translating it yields CASSLAGGPKEQFF.

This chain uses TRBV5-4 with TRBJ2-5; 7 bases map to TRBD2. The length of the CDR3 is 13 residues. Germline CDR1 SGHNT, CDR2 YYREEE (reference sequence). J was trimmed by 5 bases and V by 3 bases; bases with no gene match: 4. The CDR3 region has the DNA TGTGCCAGCAGCTGGGGGGGGGACGAGACCCAGTACTTC. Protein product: CASSWGGDETQYF.

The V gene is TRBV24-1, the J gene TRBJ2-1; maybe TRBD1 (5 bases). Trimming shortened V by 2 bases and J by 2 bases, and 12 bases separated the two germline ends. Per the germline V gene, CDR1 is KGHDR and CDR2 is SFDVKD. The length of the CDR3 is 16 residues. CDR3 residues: CATSDSGPSTYNEQFF. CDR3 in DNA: TGTGCCACCAGTGATTCAGGGCCCTCAACCTACAATGAGCAGTTCTTC.

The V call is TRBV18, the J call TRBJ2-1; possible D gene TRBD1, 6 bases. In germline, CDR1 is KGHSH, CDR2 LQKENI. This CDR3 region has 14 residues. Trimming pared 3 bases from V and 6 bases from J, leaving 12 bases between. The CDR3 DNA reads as TGTGCCAGCTCACCGACGGACAGATCCAATGAGCAGTTCTTC. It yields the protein CASSPTDRSNEQFF.

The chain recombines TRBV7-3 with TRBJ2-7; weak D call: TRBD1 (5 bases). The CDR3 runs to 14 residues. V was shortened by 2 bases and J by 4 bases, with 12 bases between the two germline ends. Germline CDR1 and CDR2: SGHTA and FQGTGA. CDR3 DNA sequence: TGTGCCAGCAGCTTATCTTCACCAGGGTACGAGCAGTACTTC. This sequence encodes CASSLSSPGYEQYF.

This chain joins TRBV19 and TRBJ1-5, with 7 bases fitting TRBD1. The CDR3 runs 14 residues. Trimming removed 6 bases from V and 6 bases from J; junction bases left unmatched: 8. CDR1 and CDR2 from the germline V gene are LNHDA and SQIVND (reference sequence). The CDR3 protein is CASRRQGEVQPQHF. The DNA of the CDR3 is TGTGCCAGTAGGAGACAGGGTGAGGTTCAGCCCCAGCATTTT.

As DNA, the CDR3 is TGTGCCAGCAGCTTTAAGGAGGGACAGGGTACCTACGAGCAGTACTTC. It translates to CASSFKEGQGTYEQYF. The chain uses TRBV5-6 and TRBJ2-7, with 9 bases lining up with TRBD1. Germline V gene sequence: CDR1 SGHDT, CDR2 YYEEEE. The CDR3 sequence is 16 residues long. Losses at the gene ends were 2 bases for V and 2 bases for J; bases not matched to a gene: 8.